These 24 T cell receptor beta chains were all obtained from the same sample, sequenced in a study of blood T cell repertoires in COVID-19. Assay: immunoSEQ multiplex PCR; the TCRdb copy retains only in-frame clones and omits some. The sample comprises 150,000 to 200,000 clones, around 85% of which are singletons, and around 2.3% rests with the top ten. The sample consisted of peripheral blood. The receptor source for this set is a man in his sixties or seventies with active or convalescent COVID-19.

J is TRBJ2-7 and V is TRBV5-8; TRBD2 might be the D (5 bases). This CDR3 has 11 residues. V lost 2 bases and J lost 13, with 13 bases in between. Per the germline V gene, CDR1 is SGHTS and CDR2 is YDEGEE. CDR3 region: CASSFTTGFYF. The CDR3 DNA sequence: TGTGCCAGCAGCTTCACCACGGGGTTCTACTTC.

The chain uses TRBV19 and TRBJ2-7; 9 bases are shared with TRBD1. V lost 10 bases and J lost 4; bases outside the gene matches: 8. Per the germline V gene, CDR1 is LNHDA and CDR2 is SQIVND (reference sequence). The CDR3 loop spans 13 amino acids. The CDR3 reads CATQGTGRYEQYF. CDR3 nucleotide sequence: TGTGCCACTCAGGGGACAGGGAGATACGAGCAGTACTTC.

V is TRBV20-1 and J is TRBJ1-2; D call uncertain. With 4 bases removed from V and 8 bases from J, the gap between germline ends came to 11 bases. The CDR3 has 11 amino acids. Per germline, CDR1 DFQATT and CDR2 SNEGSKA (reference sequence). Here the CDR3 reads CSAMENMGYTF. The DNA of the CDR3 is TGCAGTGCTATGGAGAACATGGGCTACACCTTC.

The CDR3 protein is CASSLSGLDGYTF. The CDR3 region has the DNA TGTGCCAGCAGCTTAAGCGGACTCGATGGCTACACCTTC. The chain carries TRBV11-2 and TRBJ1-2; D remains ambiguous. Per germline, CDR1 SGHAT and CDR2 FQNNGV. The V gene lost 2 bases and the J gene lost 6 bases, with 10 bases spanning the gap. CDR3 length: 13 amino acids.

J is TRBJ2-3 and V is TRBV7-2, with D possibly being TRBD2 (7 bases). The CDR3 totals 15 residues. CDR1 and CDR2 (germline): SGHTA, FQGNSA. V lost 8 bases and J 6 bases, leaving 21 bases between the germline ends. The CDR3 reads CASSTLGEGVDTQYF. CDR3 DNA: TGTGCCAGCTCTACCTTGGGGGAGGGGGTGGATACGCAGTATTTT.

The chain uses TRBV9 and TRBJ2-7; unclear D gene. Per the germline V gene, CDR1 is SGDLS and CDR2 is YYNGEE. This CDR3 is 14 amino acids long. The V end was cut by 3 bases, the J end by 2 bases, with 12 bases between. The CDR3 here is CASSEAAKTYEQYF. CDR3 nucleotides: TGTGCCAGCAGCGAGGCAGCGAAGACCTACGAGCAGTACTTC. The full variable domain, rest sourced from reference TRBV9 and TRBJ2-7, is DSGVTQTPKHLITATGQRVTLRCSPRSGDLSVYWYQQSLDQGLQFLIQYYNGEERAKGNILERFSAQQFPDLHSELNLSSLELGDSALYFCASSEAAKTYEQYFGPGTRLTVT.

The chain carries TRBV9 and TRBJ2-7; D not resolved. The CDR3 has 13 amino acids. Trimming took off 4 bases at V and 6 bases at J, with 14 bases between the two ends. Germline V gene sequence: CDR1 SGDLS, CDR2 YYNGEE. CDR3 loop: CASSRTDFGEQYF. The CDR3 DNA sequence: TGTGCCAGCAGCCGTACTGACTTCGGCGAGCAGTACTTC. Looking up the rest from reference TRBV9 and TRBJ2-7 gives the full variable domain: DSGVTQTPKHLITATGQRVTLRCSPRSGDLSVYWYQQSLDQGLQFLIQYYNGEERAKGNILERFSAQQFPDLHSELNLSSLELGDSALYFCASSRTDFGEQYFGPGTRLTVT.

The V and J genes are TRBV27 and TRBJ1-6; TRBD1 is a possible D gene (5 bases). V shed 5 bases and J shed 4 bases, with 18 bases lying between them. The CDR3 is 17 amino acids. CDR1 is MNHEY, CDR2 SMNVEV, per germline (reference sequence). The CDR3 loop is CASSPGQGKLYNSPLHF. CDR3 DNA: TGTGCCAGCAGTCCCGGACAAGGGAAGCTTTATAATTCACCCCTCCACTTT.

CDR3 bases: TGTGCCAGCAGCCACCGGACGGGGATGAACACCGGGGAGCTGTTTTTT. Amino acids: CASSHRTGMNTGELFF. The chain carries TRBV7-9 and TRBJ2-2, with a possible D match to TRBD2 (5 bases). The CDR3 totals 16 residues. V lost 5 bases and J 1 base, leaving 14 bases between the germline ends. The germline V gene has CDR1 SEHNR and CDR2 FQNEAQ (reference sequence).

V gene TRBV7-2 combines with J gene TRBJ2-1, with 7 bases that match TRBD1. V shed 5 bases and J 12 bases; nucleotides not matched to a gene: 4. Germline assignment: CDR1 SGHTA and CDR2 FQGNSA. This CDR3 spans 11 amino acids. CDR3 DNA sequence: TGTGCCAGCAGCCGGACAGGTTTGCAGTTCTTC. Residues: CASSRTGLQFF.

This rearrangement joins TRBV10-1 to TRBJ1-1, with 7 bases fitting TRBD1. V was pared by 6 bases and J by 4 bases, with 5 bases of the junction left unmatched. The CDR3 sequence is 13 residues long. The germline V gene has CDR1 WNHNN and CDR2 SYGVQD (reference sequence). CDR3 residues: CASSRDSLTEAFF. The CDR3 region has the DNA TGCGCCAGCAGCAGGGACAGTCTCACTGAAGCTTTCTTT.

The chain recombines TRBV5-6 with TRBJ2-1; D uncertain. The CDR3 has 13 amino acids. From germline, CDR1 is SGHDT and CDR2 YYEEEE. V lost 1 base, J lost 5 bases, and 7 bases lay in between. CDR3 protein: CASSLYSHNEQFF. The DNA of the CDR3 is TGTGCCAGCAGCTTGTACAGCCACAATGAGCAGTTCTTC.

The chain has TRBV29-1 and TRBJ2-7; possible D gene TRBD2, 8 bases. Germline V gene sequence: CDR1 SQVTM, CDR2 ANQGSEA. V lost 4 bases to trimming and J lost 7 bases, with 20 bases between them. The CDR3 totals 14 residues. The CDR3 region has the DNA TGCAGCGTTGCGGTCAGGGGGACTAGGAGGGAGCAGTACTTC. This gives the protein CSVAVRGTRREQYF.

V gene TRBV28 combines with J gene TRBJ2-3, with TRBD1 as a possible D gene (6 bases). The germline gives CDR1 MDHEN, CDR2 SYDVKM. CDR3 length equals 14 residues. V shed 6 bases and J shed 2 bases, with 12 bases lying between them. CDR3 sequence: CASRVQGFTDTQYF. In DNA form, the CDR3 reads TGTGCCAGCAGGGTCCAGGGGTTCACAGATACGCAGTATTTT.

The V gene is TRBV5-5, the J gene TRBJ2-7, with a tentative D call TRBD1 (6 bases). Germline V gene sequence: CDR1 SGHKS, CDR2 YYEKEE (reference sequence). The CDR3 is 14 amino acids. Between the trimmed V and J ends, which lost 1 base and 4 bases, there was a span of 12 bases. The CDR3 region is CASSLSDGTYEQYF. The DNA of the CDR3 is TGTGCCAGCAGCTTGAGTGACGGGACATACGAGCAGTACTTC.

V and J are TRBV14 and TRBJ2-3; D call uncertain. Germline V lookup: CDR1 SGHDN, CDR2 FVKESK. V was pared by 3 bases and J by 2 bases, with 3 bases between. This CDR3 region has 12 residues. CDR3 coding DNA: TGTGCCAGCAGCCACCTCACAGATACGCAGTATTTT. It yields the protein CASSHLTDTQYF.

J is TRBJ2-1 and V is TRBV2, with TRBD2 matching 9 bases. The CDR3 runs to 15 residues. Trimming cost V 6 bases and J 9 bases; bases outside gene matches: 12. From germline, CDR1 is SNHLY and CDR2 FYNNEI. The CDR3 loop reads CASRLGLAGLLEQFF. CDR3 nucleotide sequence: TGTGCCAGCAGGCTTGGGCTAGCGGGACTCCTTGAGCAGTTCTTC.

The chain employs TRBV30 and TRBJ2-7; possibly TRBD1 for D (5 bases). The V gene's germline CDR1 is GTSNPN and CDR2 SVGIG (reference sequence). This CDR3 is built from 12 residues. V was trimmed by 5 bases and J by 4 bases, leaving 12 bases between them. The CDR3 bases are TGTGCCTGGGGCAGGGCAGGGTACGAGCAGTACTTC. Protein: CAWGRAGYEQYF.

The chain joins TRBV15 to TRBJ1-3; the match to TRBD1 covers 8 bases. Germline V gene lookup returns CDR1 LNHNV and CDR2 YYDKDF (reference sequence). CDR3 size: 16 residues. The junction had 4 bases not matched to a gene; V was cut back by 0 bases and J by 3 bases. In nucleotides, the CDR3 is TGTGCCACCAGCAGAGATAACAGGGGGGTTGGAAACACCATATATTTT. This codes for CATSRDNRGVGNTIYF.

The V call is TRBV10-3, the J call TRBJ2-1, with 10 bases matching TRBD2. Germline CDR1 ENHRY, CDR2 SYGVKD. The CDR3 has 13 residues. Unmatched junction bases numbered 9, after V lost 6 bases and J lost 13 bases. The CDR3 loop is CAISGTSETFQFF. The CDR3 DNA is TGTGCCATCAGCGGGACTAGCGAGACGTTTCAGTTCTTC.

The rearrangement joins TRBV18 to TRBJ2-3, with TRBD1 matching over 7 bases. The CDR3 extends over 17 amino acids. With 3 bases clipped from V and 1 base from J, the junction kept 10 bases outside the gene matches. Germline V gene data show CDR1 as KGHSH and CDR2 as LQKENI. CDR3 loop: CASSPFRGDRGTDTQYF. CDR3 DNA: TGTGCCAGCTCACCCTTTCGCGGAGACAGGGGCACAGATACGCAGTATTTT.

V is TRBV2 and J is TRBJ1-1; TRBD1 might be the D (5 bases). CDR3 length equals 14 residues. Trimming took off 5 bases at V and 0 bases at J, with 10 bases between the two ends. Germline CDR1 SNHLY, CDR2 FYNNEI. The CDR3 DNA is TGTGCCAGCAGTACGGCAGGGATGAACACTGAAGCTTTCTTT. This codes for CASSTAGMNTEAFF.

The CDR3 region has the DNA TGTGCCAGTAGTGGTAGCGGGGGGGCCCTCGAGACCCAGTACTTC. It specifies CASSGSGGALETQYF. The chain is built from TRBV19 and TRBJ2-5, with 11 positions matching TRBD2. CDR3 length: 15 amino acids. Per germline, CDR1 LNHDA and CDR2 SQIVND (reference sequence). Germline trimming cut 5 bases from V and 5 bases from J; bases unmatched to any gene: 7.

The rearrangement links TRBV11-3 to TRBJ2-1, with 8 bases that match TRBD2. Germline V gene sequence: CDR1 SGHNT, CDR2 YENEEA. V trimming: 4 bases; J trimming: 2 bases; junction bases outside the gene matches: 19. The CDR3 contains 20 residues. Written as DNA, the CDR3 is TGTGCCAGCAGCTCCCACCCCTATCCTAGCGGGTCGGATCCCTACAATGAGCAGTTCTTC. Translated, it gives CASSSHPYPSGSDPYNEQFF.